Below are 16 T cell receptor beta chains sequenced from a single sample in a study of PD-1 blockade in classical Hodgkin lymphoma. Time point of the sample: cycle 4 day 1 (C4D1), after about 6 weeks of nivolumab. There was relapse after autologous stem cell transplantation in every patient, and there was variation in brentuximab vedotin exposure. Profiling relied on immunoSEQ multiplex PCR, and the TCRdb table lists in-frame clones only, not all of them. The sample lists 100,000 or so clones, 90% occurring once. The starting material was peripheral blood mononuclear cells (PBMCs), obtained before the fourth cycle of nivolumab. The receptor source for this set is a human donor with classical Hodgkin lymphoma.

The CDR3 bases are TGTGCCAGCAGCTTAGAACCACAGGGCTCTGGCTACACCTTC. Protein sequence: CASSLEPQGSGYTF. This chain uses TRBV7-9 with TRBJ1-2; possibly TRBD1 for D (6 bases). This CDR3 region has 14 residues. Germline V gene sequence: CDR1 SEHNR, CDR2 FQNEAQ (reference sequence). Trimming pared 1 base from V and 7 bases from J, leaving 13 bases between.

The J gene is TRBJ2-3, the V gene TRBV7-3; perhaps D is TRBD1 or TRBD2 (6 bases each). The CDR3 spans 15 residues. Trimming removed 1 base from V and 5 bases from J, with 13 bases in between. Germline CDR1 is SGHTA and CDR2 is FQGTGA. The CDR3 bases are TGTGCCAGCAGCTTAAGTGGGGGGCCCAAAGATACGCAGTATTTT. It translates to CASSLSGGPKDTQYF.

The chain has TRBV27 and TRBJ2-7; D perhaps matches TRBD2 (5 bases). The CDR3 consists of 13 residues. Trimming cost V 2 bases and J 0 bases, with 5 bases left between them. Germline V CDR1 and CDR2: MNHEY, SMNVEV (reference sequence). Written as DNA, the CDR3 is TGTGCCAGCAGTTTACGGGGCTCCTACGAGCAGTACTTC. Its translation is CASSLRGSYEQYF.

The chain links TRBV11-2 to TRBJ2-6, with D possibly matching TRBD1 (6 bases). CDR1 is SGHAT, CDR2 FQNNGV, per germline. CDR3 length: 18 residues. Deletions cut 3 bases from V and 2 bases from J, with 17 bases between. The DNA of the CDR3 is TGTGCCAGCAGCTTCTACCCGACAGGACCCGCTGGGGCCAACGTCCTGACTTTC. It encodes CASSFYPTGPAGANVLTF.

The rearrangement joins TRBV5-4 to TRBJ2-7; either TRBD1 or TRBD2 may supply D (7 bases each). This CDR3 region has 15 residues. The V end was cut by 4 bases, the J end by 6 bases, with 20 bases between. Germline values: CDR1 SGHNT, CDR2 YYREEE (reference sequence). CDR3 protein: CASSIDQGGFSEQYF. The CDR3 DNA sequence: TGTGCCAGCAGCATTGATCAGGGGGGGTTCAGCGAGCAGTACTTC.

The J gene is TRBJ1-2, the V gene TRBV7-2; the D is unclear. Trimming stripped 3 bases from V and 6 bases from J, with 17 bases between. The CDR3 sequence is 15 residues long. Germline loops: CDR1 SGHTA, CDR2 FQGNSA. In DNA, the CDR3 is TGTGCCAGCAGCTTCGGGTTGGGAGGGAGAGATGGCTACACCTTC. Protein sequence: CASSFGLGGRDGYTF.

In nucleotides, the CDR3 is TGCGCCAGCAGCCTTACACGCAGGGAGGTACTCTATGGCTACACCTTC. The encoded protein is CASSLTRREVLYGYTF. The J gene is TRBJ1-2, the V gene TRBV4-3; perhaps TRBD1 as D (5 bases). The CDR3 length is 16 residues. Germline-derived CDR1 and CDR2 are LGHNA and YSLEER. V lost 4 bases and J 4 bases, leaving 19 bases between the germline ends.

This clone was recorded only once. V gene TRBV30 combines with J gene TRBJ1-5, with 10 bases matching TRBD1. The CDR3 consists of 14 residues. V was clipped by 5 bases and J by 6 bases; unmatched bases: 7. CDR1 GTSNPN and CDR2 SVGIG come from the germline V gene (reference sequence). The CDR3 loop is CAWDQDRGTQPQHF. The CDR3 DNA sequence: TGTGCCTGGGATCAGGACAGGGGGACTCAGCCCCAGCATTTT.

This chain uses TRBV27 with TRBJ1-1, with D uncertain. V was shortened by 7 bases and J by 1 base, with 10 bases between the two germline ends. CDR3 length equals 13 residues. Germline loops: CDR1 MNHEY, CDR2 SMNVEV (reference sequence). CDR3 nucleotides: TGTGCCAGCAATACCATGAAGAACACTGAAGCTTTCTTT. This sequence encodes CASNTMKNTEAFF.

The chain carries TRBV18 and TRBJ2-3, with D possibly being TRBD2 (5 bases). V was cut by 4 bases and J by 6 bases, with 20 bases left in between. CDR3 length: 16 amino acids. Germline values: CDR1 KGHSH, CDR2 LQKENI. CDR3: CASSRVILGSSDTQYF. The CDR3 nucleotides read TGTGCCAGCTCACGAGTCATCTTGGGGAGTTCGGATACGCAGTATTTT.

The chain combines TRBV5-8 with TRBJ1-1; perhaps TRBD1 as D (5 bases). This CDR3 has 16 residues. The germline V gene has CDR1 SGHTS and CDR2 YDEGEE. Trimming stripped 0 bases from V and 1 base from J, with 13 bases between. Here the CDR3 reads CASSLEVRGANTEAFF. In nucleotides, the CDR3 is TGTGCCAGCAGCTTGGAGGTTAGGGGCGCGAACACTGAAGCTTTCTTT.

The chain links TRBV19 to TRBJ2-7, with a tentative D call TRBD2 (5 bases). The CDR3 runs 14 residues. Trimming cost V 3 bases and J 7 bases, with 16 bases left between them. Germline lookup yields CDR1 LNHDA and CDR2 SQIVND (reference sequence). As DNA, the CDR3 is TGTGCCAGTAGTATCATCCGGGGTTCGGAAGAGCAGTACTTC. Translated: CASSIIRGSEEQYF.

The CDR3 loop is CASSPPEGNTEAFF. The CDR3 region has the DNA TGTGCCAGCAGCCCCCCCGAGGGAAACACTGAAGCTTTCTTT. This chain connects TRBV16 to TRBJ1-1; unclear D gene. Germline-derived CDR1 and CDR2 are KGHSY and FQNENV. Trimming removed 4 bases from V and 2 bases from J, with 11 bases in between. The CDR3 is 14 residues long.

The chain is built from TRBV2 and TRBJ2-2; D may correspond to TRBD1 or TRBD2 (5 bases each). V lost 8 bases, J lost 8 bases, and 15 bases lay in between. CDR1 and CDR2 (germline): SNHLY, FYNNEI. CDR3 size: 13 residues. This chain's CDR3 is CASSGAGPGELFF. CDR3 coding DNA: TGTGCCAGCTCCGGGGCCGGCCCGGGGGAGCTGTTTTTT. Supplemented by reference TRBV2 and TRBJ2-2, the full variable domain reads EPEVTQTPSHQVTQMGQEVILRCVPISNHLYFYWYRQILGQKVEFLVSFYNNEISEKSEIFDDQFSVERPDGSNFTLKIRSTKLEDSAMYFCASSGAGPGELFFGEGSRLTVL.

The CDR3 here is CAWSAGANTGELFF. CDR3 bases: TGTGCCTGGAGTGCAGGGGCCAACACCGGGGAGCTGTTTTTT. The V and J genes are TRBV30 and TRBJ2-2, with D tentatively TRBD1 (6 bases). The CDR3 totals 14 residues. Germline V gene lookup returns CDR1 GTSNPN and CDR2 SVGIG (reference sequence). The V and J ends lost 1 base and 2 bases respectively, with 8 bases between them.

J is TRBJ1-2 and V is TRBV10-2, with D perhaps TRBD1 (6 bases). V was clipped by 3 bases and J by 3 bases, with 26 bases between them. The CDR3 has 19 amino acids. CDR1 and CDR2 from the germline V gene are WSHSY and SAAADI. Here the CDR3 reads CASSDNTGGSPQWYYGYTF. The CDR3 DNA reads TGCGCCAGCAGTGATAATACGGGGGGCTCCCCGCAATGGTACTATGGCTACACCTTC.